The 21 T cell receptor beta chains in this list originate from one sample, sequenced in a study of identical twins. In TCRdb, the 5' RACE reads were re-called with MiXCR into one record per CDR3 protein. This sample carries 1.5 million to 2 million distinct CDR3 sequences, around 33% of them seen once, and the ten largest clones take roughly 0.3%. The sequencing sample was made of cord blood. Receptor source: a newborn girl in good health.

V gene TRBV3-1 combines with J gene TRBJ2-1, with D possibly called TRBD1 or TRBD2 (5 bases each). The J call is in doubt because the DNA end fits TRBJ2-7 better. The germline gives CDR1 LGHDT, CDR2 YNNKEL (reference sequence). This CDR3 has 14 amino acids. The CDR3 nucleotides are TGTGCCAGCAGCGGGGACCATATGAACAATGAGCAGTACTTC. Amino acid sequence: CASSGDHMNNEQYF.

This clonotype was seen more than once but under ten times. CDR3 sequence reads: CSAAVRDRFLSGANVLTF. The CDR3 bases are TGCAGTGCGGCCGTCCGGGACAGGTTTCTCTCTGGGGCCAACGTCCTGACTTTC. V usage is TRBV20-1 and J usage is TRBJ2-6, with 8 bases identical to TRBD1. Germline assignment: CDR1 DFQATT and CDR2 SNEGSKA (reference sequence). This CDR3 is built from 18 residues. V shed 6 bases, J shed 0 bases, and the junction held 13 bases outside the gene matches.

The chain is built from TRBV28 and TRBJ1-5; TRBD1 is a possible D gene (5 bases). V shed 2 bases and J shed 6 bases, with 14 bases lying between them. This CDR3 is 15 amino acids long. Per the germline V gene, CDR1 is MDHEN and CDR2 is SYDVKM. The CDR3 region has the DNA TGTGCCAGCAGTTTAGGCAGGGAGTATGGTCAGCCCCAGCATTTT. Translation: CASSLGREYGQPQHF.

CDR3 coding DNA: TGCAGTGCTATAGAGGGGGTACCCTATGGCTACACCTTC. Encoded protein: CSAIEGVPYGYTF. The V call is TRBV20-1, the J call TRBJ1-2, with D possibly TRBD1 on 6 matching bases. This CDR3 contains 13 residues. V lost 4 bases and J lost 4, with 13 bases in between. Germline V gene lookup returns CDR1 DFQATT and CDR2 SNEGSKA (reference sequence).

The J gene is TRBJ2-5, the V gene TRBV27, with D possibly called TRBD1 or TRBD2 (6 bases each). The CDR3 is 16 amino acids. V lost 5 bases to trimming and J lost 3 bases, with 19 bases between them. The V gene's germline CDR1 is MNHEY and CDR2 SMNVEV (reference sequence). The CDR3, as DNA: TGTGCCAGCAGTCCAGGATCTGGAAGGGGGGAAGAGACCCAGTACTTC. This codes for CASSPGSGRGEETQYF.

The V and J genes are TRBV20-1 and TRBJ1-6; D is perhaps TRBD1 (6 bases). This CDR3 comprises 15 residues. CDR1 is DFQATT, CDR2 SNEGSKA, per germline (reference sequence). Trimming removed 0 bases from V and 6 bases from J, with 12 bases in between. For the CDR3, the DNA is TGCAGTGCTAGAGACCCAGGGGAGGGTAATTCACCCCTCCACTTT. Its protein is CSARDPGEGNSPLHF.

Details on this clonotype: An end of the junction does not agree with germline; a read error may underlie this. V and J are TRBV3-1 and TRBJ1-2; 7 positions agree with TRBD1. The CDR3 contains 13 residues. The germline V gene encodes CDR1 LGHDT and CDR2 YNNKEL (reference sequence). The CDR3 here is CAGSLSGGYGYTF. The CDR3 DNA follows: TGTGCCGGCAGCCTATCAGGGGGCTATGGCTACACCTTC.

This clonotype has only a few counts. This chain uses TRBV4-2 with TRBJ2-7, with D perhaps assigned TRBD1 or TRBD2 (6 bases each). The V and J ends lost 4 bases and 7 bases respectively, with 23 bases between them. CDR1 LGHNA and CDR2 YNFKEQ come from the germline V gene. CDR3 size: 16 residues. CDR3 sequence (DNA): TGTGCCAGCAGCCCCCGGGGGCCTACCTCCTACAATGAGCAGTACTTC. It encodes CASSPRGPTSYNEQYF.

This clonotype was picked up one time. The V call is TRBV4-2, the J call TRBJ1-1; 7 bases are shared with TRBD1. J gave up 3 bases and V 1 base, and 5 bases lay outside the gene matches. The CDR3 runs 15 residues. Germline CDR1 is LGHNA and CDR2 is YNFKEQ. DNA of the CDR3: TGTGCCAGCAGCCAAGGCTACAGGGGCGACACTGAAGCTTTCTTT. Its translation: CASSQGYRGDTEAFF.

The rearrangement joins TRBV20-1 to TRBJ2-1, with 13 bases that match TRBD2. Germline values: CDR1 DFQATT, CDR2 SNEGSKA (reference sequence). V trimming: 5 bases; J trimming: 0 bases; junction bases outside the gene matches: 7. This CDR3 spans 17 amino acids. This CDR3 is CSALGTSGTSSYNEQFF. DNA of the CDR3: TGCAGTGCTCTCGGGACTAGCGGGACTAGCTCCTACAATGAGCAGTTCTTC.

The CDR3: CASSLKGGEGYTF. CDR3 DNA sequence: TGTGCCAGCAGTTTAAAGGGAGGGGAGGGCTACACCTTC. This chain joins TRBV27 and TRBJ1-2, with D maybe TRBD1 (5 bases). Germline V lookup: CDR1 MNHEY, CDR2 SMNVEV (reference sequence). V gave up 2 bases and J gave up 8 bases, with 12 bases separating them. The CDR3 has 13 amino acids.

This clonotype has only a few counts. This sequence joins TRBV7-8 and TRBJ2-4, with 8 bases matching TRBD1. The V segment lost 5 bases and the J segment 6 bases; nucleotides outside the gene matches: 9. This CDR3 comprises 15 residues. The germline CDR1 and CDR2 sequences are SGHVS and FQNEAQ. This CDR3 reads CASSPTPDRGNIQYF. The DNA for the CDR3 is TGTGCCAGCAGCCCAACCCCCGACAGGGGAAACATTCAGTACTTC.

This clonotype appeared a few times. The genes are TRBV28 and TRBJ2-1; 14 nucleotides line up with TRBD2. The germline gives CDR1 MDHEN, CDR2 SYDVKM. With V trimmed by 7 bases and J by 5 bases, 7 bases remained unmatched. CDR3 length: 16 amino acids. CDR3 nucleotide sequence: TGTGCCAGCACTCGAGGGACTAGCGGGAGTAACAATGAGCAGTTCTTC. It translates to CASTRGTSGSNNEQFF.

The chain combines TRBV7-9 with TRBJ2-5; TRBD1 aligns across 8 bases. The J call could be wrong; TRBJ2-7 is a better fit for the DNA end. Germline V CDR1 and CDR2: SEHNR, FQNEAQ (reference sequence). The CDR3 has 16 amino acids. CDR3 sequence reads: CASSPWTGTGYYEQYF. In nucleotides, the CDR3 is TGTGCCAGCAGCCCATGGACCGGGACAGGCTATTACGAGCAGTACTTC.

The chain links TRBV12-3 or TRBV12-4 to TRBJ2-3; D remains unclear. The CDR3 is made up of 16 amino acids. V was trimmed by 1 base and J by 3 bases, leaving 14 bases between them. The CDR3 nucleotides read TGTGCCAGCAGTTTAGGCTCCCGGATTGGGACAGATACGCAGTATTTT. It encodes CASSLGSRIGTDTQYF.

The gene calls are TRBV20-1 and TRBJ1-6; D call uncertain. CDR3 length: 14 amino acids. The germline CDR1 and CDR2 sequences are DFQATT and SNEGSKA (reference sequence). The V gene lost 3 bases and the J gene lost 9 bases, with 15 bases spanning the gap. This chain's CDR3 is CSARRHHITSPLHF. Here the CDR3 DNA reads TGCAGTGCTAGGCGACATCATATTACTTCACCCCTCCACTTT.

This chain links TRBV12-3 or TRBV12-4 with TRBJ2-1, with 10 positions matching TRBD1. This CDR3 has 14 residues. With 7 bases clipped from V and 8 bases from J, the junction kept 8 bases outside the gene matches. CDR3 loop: CASNPGTGEHEQFF. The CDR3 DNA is TGTGCCAGCAATCCCGGGACAGGGGAACATGAGCAGTTCTTC.

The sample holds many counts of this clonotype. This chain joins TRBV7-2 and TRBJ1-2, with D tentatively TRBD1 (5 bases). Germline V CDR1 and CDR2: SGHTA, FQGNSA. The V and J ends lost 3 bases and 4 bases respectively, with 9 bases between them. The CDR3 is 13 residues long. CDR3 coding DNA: TGTGCCAGCAGCTTCGCGGGGACCTATGGCTACACCTTC. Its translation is CASSFAGTYGYTF.

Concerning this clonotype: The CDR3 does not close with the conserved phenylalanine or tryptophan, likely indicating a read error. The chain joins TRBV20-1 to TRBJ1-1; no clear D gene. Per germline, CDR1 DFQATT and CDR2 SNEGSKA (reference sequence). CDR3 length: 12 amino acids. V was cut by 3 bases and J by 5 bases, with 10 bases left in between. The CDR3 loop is CSASEGITEAFL. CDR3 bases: TGCAGTGCTAGTGAAGGGATTACTGAAGCTTTCCTT.

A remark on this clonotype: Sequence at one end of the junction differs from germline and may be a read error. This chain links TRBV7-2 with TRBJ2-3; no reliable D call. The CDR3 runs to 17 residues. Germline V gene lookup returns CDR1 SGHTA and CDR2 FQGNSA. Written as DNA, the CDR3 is TGTGCCAGCAGCTTAGATCATCTACCTATAAGCACAGATGCGCAGTATTTT. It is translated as CASSLDHLPISTDAQYF.

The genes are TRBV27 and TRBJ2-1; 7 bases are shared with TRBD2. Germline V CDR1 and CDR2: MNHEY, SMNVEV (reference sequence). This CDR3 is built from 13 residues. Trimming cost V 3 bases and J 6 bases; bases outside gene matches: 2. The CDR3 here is CASSFWEGNEQFF. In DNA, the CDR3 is TGTGCCAGCAGTTTCTGGGAGGGCAATGAGCAGTTCTTC.